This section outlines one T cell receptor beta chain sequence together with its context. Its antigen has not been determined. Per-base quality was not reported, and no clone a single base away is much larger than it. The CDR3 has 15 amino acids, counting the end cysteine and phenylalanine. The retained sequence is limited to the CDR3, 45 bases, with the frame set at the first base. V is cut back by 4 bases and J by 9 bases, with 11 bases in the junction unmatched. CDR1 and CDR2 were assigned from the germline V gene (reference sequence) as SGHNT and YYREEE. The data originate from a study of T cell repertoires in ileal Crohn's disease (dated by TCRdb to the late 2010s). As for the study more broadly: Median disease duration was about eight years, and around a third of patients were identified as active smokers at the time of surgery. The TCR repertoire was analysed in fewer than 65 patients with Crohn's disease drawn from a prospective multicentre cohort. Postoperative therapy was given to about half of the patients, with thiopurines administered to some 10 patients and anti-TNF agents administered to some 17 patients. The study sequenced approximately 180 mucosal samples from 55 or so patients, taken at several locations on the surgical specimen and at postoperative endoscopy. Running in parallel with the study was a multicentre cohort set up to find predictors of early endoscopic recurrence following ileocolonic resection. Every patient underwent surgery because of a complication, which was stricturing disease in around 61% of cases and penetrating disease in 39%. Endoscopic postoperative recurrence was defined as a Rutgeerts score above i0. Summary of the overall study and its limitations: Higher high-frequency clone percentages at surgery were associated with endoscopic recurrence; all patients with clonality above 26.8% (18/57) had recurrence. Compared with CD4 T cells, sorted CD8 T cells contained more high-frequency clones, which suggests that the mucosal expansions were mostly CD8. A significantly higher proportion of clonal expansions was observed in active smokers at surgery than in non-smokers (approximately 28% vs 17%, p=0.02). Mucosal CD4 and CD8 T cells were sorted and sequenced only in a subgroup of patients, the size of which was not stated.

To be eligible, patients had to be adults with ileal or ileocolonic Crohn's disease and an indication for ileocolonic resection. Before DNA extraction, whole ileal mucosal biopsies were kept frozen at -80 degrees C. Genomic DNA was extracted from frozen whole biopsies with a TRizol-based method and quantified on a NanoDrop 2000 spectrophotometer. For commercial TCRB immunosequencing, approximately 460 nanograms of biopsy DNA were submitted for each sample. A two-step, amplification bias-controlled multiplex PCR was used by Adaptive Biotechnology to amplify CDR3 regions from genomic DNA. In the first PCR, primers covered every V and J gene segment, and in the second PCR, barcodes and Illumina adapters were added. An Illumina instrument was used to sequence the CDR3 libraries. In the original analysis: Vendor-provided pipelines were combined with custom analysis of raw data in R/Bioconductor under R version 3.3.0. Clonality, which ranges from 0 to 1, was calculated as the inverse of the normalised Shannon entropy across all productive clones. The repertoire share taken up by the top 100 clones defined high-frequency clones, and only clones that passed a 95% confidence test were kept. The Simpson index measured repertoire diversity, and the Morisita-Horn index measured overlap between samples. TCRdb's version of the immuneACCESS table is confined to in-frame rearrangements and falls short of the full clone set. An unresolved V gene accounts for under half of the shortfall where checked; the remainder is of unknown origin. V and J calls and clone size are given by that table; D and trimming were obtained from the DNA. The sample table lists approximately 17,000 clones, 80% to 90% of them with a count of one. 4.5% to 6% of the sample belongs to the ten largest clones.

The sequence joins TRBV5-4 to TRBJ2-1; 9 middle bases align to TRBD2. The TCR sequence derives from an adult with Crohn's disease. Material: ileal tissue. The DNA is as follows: TGTGCCAGCAGCCCCCCGGGACTAGCCCTCATTGAGCAGTTCTTC. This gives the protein CASSPPGLALIEQFF.